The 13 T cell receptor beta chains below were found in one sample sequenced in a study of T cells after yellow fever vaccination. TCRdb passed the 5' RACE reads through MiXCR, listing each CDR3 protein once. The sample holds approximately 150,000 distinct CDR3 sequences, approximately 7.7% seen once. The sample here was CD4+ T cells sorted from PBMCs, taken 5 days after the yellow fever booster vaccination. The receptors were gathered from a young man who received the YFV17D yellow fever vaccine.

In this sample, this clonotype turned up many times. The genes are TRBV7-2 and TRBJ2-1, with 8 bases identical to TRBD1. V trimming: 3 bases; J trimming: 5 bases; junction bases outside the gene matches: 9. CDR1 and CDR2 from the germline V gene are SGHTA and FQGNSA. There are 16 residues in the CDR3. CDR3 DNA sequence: TGTGCCAGCAGCTTTGACCGGGACAGGCCAAACAATGAGCAGTTCTTC. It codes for CASSFDRDRPNNEQFF.

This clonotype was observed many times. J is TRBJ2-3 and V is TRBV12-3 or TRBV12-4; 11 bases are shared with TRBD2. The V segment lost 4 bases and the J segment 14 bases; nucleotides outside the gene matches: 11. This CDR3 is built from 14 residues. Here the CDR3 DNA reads TGTGCCAGCAGTTCCGGGACTAGCGGTCCCAAGGTGTATTTT. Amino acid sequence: CASSSGTSGPKVYF.

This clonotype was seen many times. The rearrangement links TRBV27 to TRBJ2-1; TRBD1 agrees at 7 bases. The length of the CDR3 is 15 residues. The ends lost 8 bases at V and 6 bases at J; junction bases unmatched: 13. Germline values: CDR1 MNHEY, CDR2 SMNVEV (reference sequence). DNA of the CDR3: TGTGCCAGCGGACAAGGGGGCGCGTTGGGCAATGAGCAGTTCTTC. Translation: CASGQGGALGNEQFF.

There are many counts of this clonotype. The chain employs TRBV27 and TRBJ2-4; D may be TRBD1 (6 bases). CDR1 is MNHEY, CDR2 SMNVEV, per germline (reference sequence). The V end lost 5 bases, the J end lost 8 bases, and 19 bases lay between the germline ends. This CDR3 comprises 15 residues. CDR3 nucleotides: TGTGCCAGCAGTGTCTTACAGGGTGGGGGAGACATTCAGTACTTC. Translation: CASSVLQGGGDIQYF.

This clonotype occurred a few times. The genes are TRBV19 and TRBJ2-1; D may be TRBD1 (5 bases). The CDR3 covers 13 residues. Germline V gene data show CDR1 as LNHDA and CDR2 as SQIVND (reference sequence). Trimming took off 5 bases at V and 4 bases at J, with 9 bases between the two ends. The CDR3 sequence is CASSRQGYNEQFF. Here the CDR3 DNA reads TGTGCCAGTAGTCGTCAGGGTTACAATGAGCAGTTCTTC.

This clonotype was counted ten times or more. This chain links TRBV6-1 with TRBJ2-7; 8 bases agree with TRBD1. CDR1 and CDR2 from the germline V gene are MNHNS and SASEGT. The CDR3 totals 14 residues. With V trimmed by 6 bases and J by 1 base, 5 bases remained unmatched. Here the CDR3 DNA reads TGTGCCAGCAGAAGGACAGGGTTATCCTACGAGCAGTACTTC. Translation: CASRRTGLSYEQYF.

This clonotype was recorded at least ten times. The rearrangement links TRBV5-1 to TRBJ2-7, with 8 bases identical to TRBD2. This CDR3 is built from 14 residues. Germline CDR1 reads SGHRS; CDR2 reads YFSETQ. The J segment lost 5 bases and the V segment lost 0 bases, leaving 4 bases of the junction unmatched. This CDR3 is CASSLGTSGHEQYF. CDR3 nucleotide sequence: TGCGCCAGCAGCTTGGGTACTAGCGGCCACGAGCAGTACTTC.

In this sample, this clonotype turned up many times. Here the CDR3 DNA reads TGTGCCAGCAGCCCGGGAGGGGCAGCCTACGAGCAGTACTTC. Its translation is CASSPGGAAYEQYF. This chain joins TRBV5-4 and TRBJ2-7, with 8 bases aligning to TRBD2. This CDR3 region has 14 residues. After removal of 4 bases from V and 2 bases from J, the junction contained 5 bases not matched to a gene. Per germline, CDR1 SGHNT and CDR2 YYREEE (reference sequence).

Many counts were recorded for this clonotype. CDR3 in DNA: TGTGCCATCAGGGGACAGCCGGAGGAGCTCTATGGCTACACCTTC. It is translated as CAIRGQPEELYGYTF. The chain employs TRBV10-3 and TRBJ1-2; 7 positions agree with TRBD1. The CDR3 sequence is 15 residues long. The V segment lost 6 bases and the J segment 4 bases; nucleotides outside the gene matches: 11. Germline V gene data show CDR1 as ENHRY and CDR2 as SYGVKD.

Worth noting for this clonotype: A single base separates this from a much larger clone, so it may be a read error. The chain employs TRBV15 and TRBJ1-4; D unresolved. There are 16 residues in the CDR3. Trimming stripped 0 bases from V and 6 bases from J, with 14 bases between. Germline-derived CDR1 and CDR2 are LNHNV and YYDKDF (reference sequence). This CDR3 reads CATSRDTTWWDEKLFF. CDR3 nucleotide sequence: TGTGCCACCAGCAGAGATACGACATGGTGGGATGAAAAACTGTTTTTT.

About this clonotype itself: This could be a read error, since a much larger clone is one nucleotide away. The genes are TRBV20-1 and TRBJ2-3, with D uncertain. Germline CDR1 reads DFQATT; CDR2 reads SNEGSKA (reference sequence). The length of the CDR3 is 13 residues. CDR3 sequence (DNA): TGCAATGCAATATACACCGACACAGATACGCAGTATTTT. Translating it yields CNAIYTDTDTQYF.

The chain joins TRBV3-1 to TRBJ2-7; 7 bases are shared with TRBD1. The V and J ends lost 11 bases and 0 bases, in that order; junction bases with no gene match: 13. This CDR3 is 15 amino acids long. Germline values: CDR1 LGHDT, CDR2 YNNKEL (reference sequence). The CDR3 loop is CACTPERQGSYEQYF. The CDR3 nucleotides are TGTGCCTGCACCCCTGAGAGACAGGGCTCCTACGAGCAGTACTTC.

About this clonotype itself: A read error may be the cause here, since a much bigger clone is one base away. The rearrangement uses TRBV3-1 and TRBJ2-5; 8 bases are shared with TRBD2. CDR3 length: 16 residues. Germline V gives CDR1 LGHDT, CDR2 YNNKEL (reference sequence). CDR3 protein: CASSHLAGAFQKTQYF. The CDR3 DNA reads TGTGCCAGCAGCCATCTAGCGGGCGCGTTCCAAAAGACCCAGTACTTC.